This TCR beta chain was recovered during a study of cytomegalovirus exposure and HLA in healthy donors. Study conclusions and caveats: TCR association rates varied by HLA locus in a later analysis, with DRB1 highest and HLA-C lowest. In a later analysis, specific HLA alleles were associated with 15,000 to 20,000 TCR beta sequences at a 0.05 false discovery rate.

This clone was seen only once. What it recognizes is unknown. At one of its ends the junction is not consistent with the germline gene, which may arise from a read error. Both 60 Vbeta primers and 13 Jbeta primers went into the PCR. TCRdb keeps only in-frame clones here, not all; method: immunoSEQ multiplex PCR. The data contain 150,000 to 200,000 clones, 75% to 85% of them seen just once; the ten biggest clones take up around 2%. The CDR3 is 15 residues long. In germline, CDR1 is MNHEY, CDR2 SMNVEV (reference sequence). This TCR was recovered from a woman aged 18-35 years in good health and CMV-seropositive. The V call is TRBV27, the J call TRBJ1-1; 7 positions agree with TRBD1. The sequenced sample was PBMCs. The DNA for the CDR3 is TGTGCCAGCAGTCCACGGACAGGACTGAACGCTGAAGCTTTCTTT. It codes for CASSPRTGLNAEAFF.